This TCR beta chain was recorded in a study of T cell changes during pregnancy in multiple sclerosis. The V gene end was trimmed by 5 bases and the J gene end by 2 bases; junction bases not matched to a gene: 10. The CDR3 extends over 18 amino acids. Per the germline V gene, CDR1 is PRHDT and CDR2 is FYEKMQ (reference sequence). Sequencing used immunoSEQ multiplex PCR; TCRdb keeps in-frame clones, though not all of them. The table shows about 76,000 clones, with just over 90% occurring only once. The genes are TRBV13 and TRBJ2-5; 14 bases agree with TRBD2. The receptor was isolated from a female donor with multiple sclerosis, enrolled in a pregnancy study. The sample here was peripheral blood, taken in the second trimester of pregnancy. The chain's CDR3 is CASSPRGLAGALQETQYF. The CDR3 DNA reads as TGTGCCAGCAGCCCGCGGGGACTAGCGGGGGCCTTACAAGAGACCCAGTACTTC.